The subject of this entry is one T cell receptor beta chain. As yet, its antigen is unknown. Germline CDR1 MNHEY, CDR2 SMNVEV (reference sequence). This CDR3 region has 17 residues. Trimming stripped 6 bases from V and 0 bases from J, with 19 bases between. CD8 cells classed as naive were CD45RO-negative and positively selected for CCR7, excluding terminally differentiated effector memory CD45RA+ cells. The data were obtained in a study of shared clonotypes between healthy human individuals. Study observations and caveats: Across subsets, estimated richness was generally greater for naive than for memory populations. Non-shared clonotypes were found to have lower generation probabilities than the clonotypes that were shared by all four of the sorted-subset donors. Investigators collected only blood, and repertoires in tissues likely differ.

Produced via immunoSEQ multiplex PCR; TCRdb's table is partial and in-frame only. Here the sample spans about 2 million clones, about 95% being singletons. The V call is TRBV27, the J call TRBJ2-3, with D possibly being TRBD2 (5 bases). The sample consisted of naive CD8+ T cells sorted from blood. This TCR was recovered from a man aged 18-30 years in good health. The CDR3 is CASSQLETTASTDTQYF. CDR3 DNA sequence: TGTGCCAGCAGCCAGTTGGAGACTACCGCTAGCACAGATACGCAGTATTTT.